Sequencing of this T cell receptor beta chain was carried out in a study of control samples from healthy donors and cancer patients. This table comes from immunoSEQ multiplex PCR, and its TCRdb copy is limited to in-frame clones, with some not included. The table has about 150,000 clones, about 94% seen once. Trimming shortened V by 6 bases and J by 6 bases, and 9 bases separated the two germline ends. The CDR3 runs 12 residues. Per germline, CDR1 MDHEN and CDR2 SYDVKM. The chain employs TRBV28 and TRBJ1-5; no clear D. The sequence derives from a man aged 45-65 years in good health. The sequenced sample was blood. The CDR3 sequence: CASRPAGQPQHF. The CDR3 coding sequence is TGTGCCAGCAGGCCCGCCGGTCAGCCCCAGCATTTT.